Following are 22 T cell receptor beta chains from one sample sequenced in a study of early T cells in non-severe SARS-CoV-2 infection. TCRdb re-derived calls from the 5' RACE reads in MiXCR, one entry per CDR3 protein. The table shows around 66,000 distinct CDR3 sequences, with 5.5% to 7% occurring only once. Sample: whole blood, taken at baseline. The receptors were sampled from an adult who was a healthcare worker with PCR-confirmed SARS-CoV-2 infection or an uninfected control (not recorded which).

This clonotype occurred a few times. V and J are TRBV18 and TRBJ2-2; 11 positions agree with TRBD2. The CDR3 spans 16 residues. Trimming took 3 bases from V and 1 from J; bases not matched to a gene: 1. Per germline, CDR1 KGHSH and CDR2 LQKENI. Written as DNA, the CDR3 is TGTGCCAGCTCACCTGGACTAGCGGGGAACACCGGGGAGCTGTTTTTT. Translation gives CASSPGLAGNTGELFF.

V is TRBV19 and J is TRBJ1-4; no reliable D call. Germline V lookup: CDR1 LNHDA, CDR2 SQIVND (reference sequence). The CDR3 is made up of 14 amino acids. Trimming took off 5 bases at V and 4 bases at J, with 11 bases between the two ends. The CDR3 coding sequence is TGTGCCAGTAGTCCCCGGTCCGTTAATGAAAAACTGTTTTTT. Protein: CASSPRSVNEKLFF.

This clonotype showed up many times. The gene calls are TRBV5-1 and TRBJ1-1; TRBD1 matches at 8 bases. This CDR3 is built from 14 residues. Trimming removed 7 bases from V and 1 base from J; junction bases left unmatched: 6. Germline loops: CDR1 SGHRS, CDR2 YFSETQ. CDR3 nucleotides: TGCGCCAGCTTTTCCGGGACAGGGAACACTGAAGCTTTCTTT. Encoded protein: CASFSGTGNTEAFF.

Many counts were recorded for this clonotype. This sequence joins TRBV20-1 and TRBJ1-4; D gene ambiguous. The CDR3 sequence is 15 residues long. Germline loops: CDR1 DFQATT, CDR2 SNEGSKA (reference sequence). V was clipped by 0 bases and J by 3 bases, with 11 bases between them. In DNA, the CDR3 is TGCAGTGCTAGAGATTATACGAGGGCTAATGAAAAACTGTTTTTT. Amino acid sequence: CSARDYTRANEKLFF.

This chain links TRBV18 with TRBJ2-7, with D possibly being TRBD1 (6 bases). From germline, CDR1 is KGHSH and CDR2 LQKENI. This CDR3 has 14 amino acids. V was trimmed by 3 bases and J by 3 bases, leaving 12 bases between them. Here the CDR3 reads CASSPDRNLYEQYF. The CDR3 coding sequence is TGTGCCAGCTCACCGGACAGAAACCTCTACGAGCAGTACTTC.

This clonotype turned up a few times. J is TRBJ2-1 and V is TRBV20-1, with TRBD1 as a possible D gene (6 bases). The CDR3 sequence is 12 residues long. CDR1 DFQATT and CDR2 SNEGSKA come from the germline V gene (reference sequence). V dropped 6 bases and J dropped 4 bases, with 10 bases sitting between them. CDR3 DNA sequence: TGCAGTGCCCCTACAGGGTACAATGAGCAGTTCTTC. It codes for CSAPTGYNEQFF.

The chain couples TRBV9 to TRBJ1-2; D is ambiguous. This CDR3 has 14 amino acids. The V end lost 0 bases, the J end lost 4 bases, and 10 bases lay between the germline ends. Germline V gene lookup returns CDR1 SGDLS and CDR2 YYNGEE. The CDR3 here is CASSVGPSVYGYTF. The CDR3 region has the DNA TGTGCCAGCAGCGTAGGTCCGTCAGTCTATGGCTACACCTTC. Looking up the rest from reference TRBV9 and TRBJ1-2 gives the full variable domain: DSGVTQTPKHLITATGQRVTLRCSPRSGDLSVYWYQQSLDQGLQFLIQYYNGEERAKGNILERFSAQQFPDLHSELNLSSLELGDSALYFCASSVGPSVYGYTFGSGTRLTVV.

V gene TRBV12-3 or TRBV12-4 combines with J gene TRBJ2-5; tentatively, D is TRBD1 (6 bases). This CDR3 spans 15 amino acids. V was clipped by 6 bases and J by 1 base, with 15 bases between them. The DNA of the CDR3 is TGTGCCAGCAGCTTGGACAGCAATATCCAAGAGACCCAGTACTTC. Translation gives CASSLDSNIQETQYF.

This chain links TRBV27 with TRBJ2-1; the D call may be TRBD1 or TRBD2 (5 bases each). The length of the CDR3 is 16 residues. Trimming shortened V by 8 bases and J by 4 bases, and 21 bases separated the two germline ends. Per the germline V gene, CDR1 is MNHEY and CDR2 is SMNVEV (reference sequence). The CDR3 sequence is CASGGMEAKSYNEQFF. The DNA for the CDR3 is TGTGCCAGCGGGGGAATGGAGGCTAAAAGTTACAATGAGCAGTTCTTC.

This clonotype was recorded many times. The chain uses TRBV5-1 and TRBJ1-3; D call uncertain. CDR1 and CDR2 (germline): SGHRS, YFSETQ. V gave up 6 bases and J gave up 0 bases, with 10 bases separating them. The CDR3 length is 14 residues. The CDR3 nucleotides read TGCGCCAGCAAGAGAGTTTCCTCTGGAAACACCATATATTTT. It specifies CASKRVSSGNTIYF.

In this sample, this clonotype turned up a few times. CDR3 loop: CASSSPRQGYYEQYF. CDR3 sequence (DNA): TGTGCCAGCAGTTCCCCCCGGCAGGGTTACTACGAGCAGTACTTC. The gene calls are TRBV6-5 and TRBJ2-7, with a weak D call TRBD1 (5 bases). The CDR3 spans 15 residues. Trimming removed 4 bases at V and 3 bases at J, with 16 bases between. The germline V gene has CDR1 MNHEY and CDR2 SVGAGI.

The chain uses TRBV7-2 and TRBJ2-2; 7 bases map to TRBD2. The germline V gene encodes CDR1 SGHTA and CDR2 FQGNSA. J gave up 3 bases and V 5 bases, and 9 bases lay outside the gene matches. The CDR3 has 16 residues. The CDR3 sequence is CASSPLGLVDTGELFF. DNA of the CDR3: TGTGCCAGCAGCCCGCTTGGACTAGTCGACACCGGGGAGCTGTTTTTT.

Only a few counts were recorded for this clonotype. The chain has TRBV11-2 and TRBJ2-7; D remains unclear. The germline V and J ends were trimmed by 1 base and 6 bases, with 13 bases remaining between them. Germline CDR1 is SGHAT and CDR2 is FQNNGV. The CDR3 loop spans 14 amino acids. The CDR3 here is CASSLVDILAEQYF. Written as DNA, the CDR3 is TGTGCCAGCAGCTTAGTGGATATCCTGGCCGAGCAGTACTTC.

This clonotype was recorded at least ten times. The chain employs TRBV4-3 and TRBJ2-3; D possibly matches TRBD1 or TRBD2 (5 bases each). The V gene's germline CDR1 is LGHNA and CDR2 YSLEER. This CDR3 has 15 amino acids. V gave up 5 bases and J gave up 0 bases, with 12 bases separating them. The DNA of the CDR3 is TGCGCCAGCAGCTACCGGGACGAGAGCACAGATACGCAGTATTTT. This sequence encodes CASSYRDESTDTQYF.

The chain combines TRBV5-1 with TRBJ2-7, with D possibly TRBD2 on 6 matching bases. The CDR3 length is 16 residues. The V end was cut by 0 bases, the J end by 5 bases, with 18 bases between. The germline V gene encodes CDR1 SGHRS and CDR2 YFSETQ. CDR3 in DNA: TGCGCCAGCAGCTTGGCGTCTACTAGCCGATGGAACGAGCAGTACTTC. Translating gives CASSLASTSRWNEQYF.

This clonotype was recorded many times. The V and J genes are TRBV18 and TRBJ1-4; 7 positions match TRBD1. This CDR3 region has 17 residues. CDR1 KGHSH and CDR2 LQKENI come from the germline V gene. V lost 2 bases to trimming and J lost 2 bases; unmatched junction nucleotides: 8. The CDR3 DNA reads TGTGCCAGCTCACCATATACCTCGGGACAGACTAATGAAAAACTGTTTTTT. The encoded protein is CASSPYTSGQTNEKLFF.

This CDR3 reads CASSPNPYEQYF. DNA of the CDR3: TGTGCCAGCAGCCCCAACCCCTACGAGCAGTACTTC. The chain joins TRBV6-2 or TRBV6-3 to TRBJ2-7; no definite D call. This CDR3 is built from 12 residues. Germline values: CDR1 MNHEY, CDR2 SVGEGT. V dropped 6 bases and J dropped 2 bases, with 8 bases sitting between them.

V is TRBV20-1 and J is TRBJ2-1; D gene unclear. The germline V and J ends were trimmed by 3 bases and 9 bases, with 6 bases remaining between them. The germline gives CDR1 DFQATT, CDR2 SNEGSKA (reference sequence). The CDR3 runs to 10 residues. The CDR3 loop reads CSARRSEQFF. The CDR3 DNA follows: TGCAGTGCTAGGCGTAGTGAGCAGTTCTTC.

The chain is built from TRBV28 and TRBJ2-4; perhaps TRBD2 as D (5 bases). This CDR3 comprises 14 residues. V gave up 1 base and J gave up 3 bases, with 7 bases separating them. Germline CDR1 is MDHEN and CDR2 is SYDVKM. CDR3 sequence (DNA): TGTGCCAGCAGTTTATCGAGGGACAAAAACATTCAGTACTTC. It codes for CASSLSRDKNIQYF.

This clonotype was observed a few times. V usage is TRBV2 and J usage is TRBJ1-2; D is undetermined. Germline CDR1 reads SNHLY; CDR2 reads FYNNEI. V gave up 6 bases and J gave up 0 bases, with 8 bases separating them. The CDR3 runs 13 residues. The CDR3 here is CASSDQANYGYTF. Written as DNA, the CDR3 is TGTGCCAGCAGCGACCAGGCTAACTATGGCTACACCTTC.

This clonotype showed up many times. The V and J genes are TRBV12-3 or TRBV12-4 and TRBJ2-1; 7 bases are shared with TRBD2. The CDR3 is 18 residues long. The V segment lost 5 bases and the J segment 7 bases; nucleotides outside the gene matches: 20. CDR3 loop: CASSATWGGSSRGNEQFF. Written as DNA, the CDR3 is TGTGCCAGCAGTGCTACCTGGGGCGGGAGCTCTCGGGGGAATGAGCAGTTCTTC.

This clonotype was seen ten or more times. CDR3 protein: CSATTRESGANVLTF. In DNA form, the CDR3 reads TGCAGTGCAACGACAAGGGAGTCTGGGGCCAACGTCCTGACTTTC. The J gene is TRBJ2-6, the V gene TRBV20-1, with a weak D call TRBD2 (5 bases). The germline V gene encodes CDR1 DFQATT and CDR2 SNEGSKA (reference sequence). The V and J ends lost 6 bases and 1 base respectively, with 13 bases between them. The CDR3 consists of 15 residues.